This T cell receptor beta chain was found in a study of blood T cell repertoires in COVID-19. The overall study: Italy, Spain and the United States were the sources of the convalescent and acute COVID-19 samples.

This clone showed up just once. Recruits, aged about 18 to 100 years, lived in 25 or so US areas. Original analysis: The assay estimated nucleated cells by amplifying reference gene primers. Clones were sequenced by immunoSEQ multiplex PCR, and TCRdb holds only the in-frame ones, with some missing. V and J calls and clone size are as listed in that table; D and trimming were resolved from the DNA. The sample yields around 330,000 clones, approximately 88% seen once. Germline V gene data show CDR1 as SGHRS and CDR2 as YFSETQ. J gave up 4 bases and V 3 bases, and 6 bases lay outside the gene matches. The CDR3 spans 14 residues.

Sequencing used PBMCs or T cells enriched from blood (not recorded which). The genes are TRBV5-1 and TRBJ1-1, with 7 bases aligning to TRBD1. The source is a woman in her late teens or twenties who had recovered from COVID-19. CDR3: CASSWGQSGTEAFF. CDR3 sequence (DNA): TGCGCCAGCAGCTGGGGACAGTCGGGCACTGAAGCTTTCTTT.